These 32 T cell receptor beta chains originate from one sample sequenced in a study of cytomegalovirus exposure and HLA in healthy donors. Clones were read by immunoSEQ multiplex PCR, and TCRdb kept only the in-frame ones, dropping some. This table has about 130,000 clones, 85% to 90% appearing once. The sequenced sample consisted of PBMCs. The receptor set was obtained from a young woman in good health and CMV-seronegative.

The chain links TRBV6-1 to TRBJ2-2, with TRBD1 matching over 10 bases. In germline, CDR1 is MNHNS, CDR2 SASEGT. This CDR3 spans 15 amino acids. V gave up 4 bases and J gave up 9 bases; unmatched junction bases: 8. CDR3 DNA sequence: TGTGCCAGCAGTGGCCGGACAGGGGGACCCCGGGAGCTGTTTTTT. As protein: CASSGRTGGPRELFF.

V is TRBV21-1 and J is TRBJ1-4; the table's D call, TRBD1, has no DNA check behind it. TRBV21-1 is reported as a pseudogene. The CDR3 contains 15 residues. CDR3 DNA sequence: TGTGCCAGCAGCAAAGGAAACAGGGGTAATGAAAAACTGTTTTTT. Translation gives CASSKGNRGNEKLFF.

With regard to this clone: The junction and the germline gene differ at one end; a read error may be behind it. The gene calls are TRBV2 and TRBJ2-7; 11 nucleotides agree with TRBD1. CDR3 length: 14 residues. Germline CDR1 SNHLY, CDR2 FYNNEI. CDR3 residues: CASSPPLWTGGLIF. The DNA of the CDR3 is TGTGCCAGCAGTCCTCCACTGTGGACAGGGGGCCTTATATTC.

The chain employs TRBV19 and TRBJ2-2; TRBD1 matches 9 bases. V gave up 5 bases and J gave up 5 bases; unmatched junction bases: 9. CDR1 is LNHDA and CDR2 is SQIVND in the germline V gene (reference sequence). The CDR3 covers 16 residues. The CDR3 DNA is TGTGCCAGTAGTCTTACTCGGGACAGGGCGACCGGGGAGCTGTTTTTT. This encodes CASSLTRDRATGELFF. Together with reference TRBV19 and TRBJ2-2, the CDR3 gives the full variable domain: DGGITQSPKYLFRKEGQNVTLSCEQNLNHDAMYWYRQDPGQGLRLIYYSQIVNDFQKGDIAEGYSVSREKKESFPLTVTSAQKNPTAFYLCASSLTRDRATGELFFGEGSRLTVL.

V and J are TRBV9 and TRBJ2-3; maybe TRBD1 (5 bases). This CDR3 has 17 amino acids. V gave up 0 bases and J gave up 9 bases, with 23 bases separating them. Germline loops: CDR1 SGDLS, CDR2 YYNGEE. CDR3 region: CASSVDGVGAEPETQYF. For the CDR3, the DNA is TGTGCCAGCAGCGTAGATGGGGTTGGGGCAGAGCCTGAGACGCAGTATTTT.

A word on this clone: Additional DNA sequences in this sample encode the identical CDR3. The V gene is TRBV9, the J gene TRBJ2-1; a weak D match, TRBD2 (6 bases). Looked up from germline, CDR1 is SGDLS and CDR2 is YYNGEE. CDR3 length: 14 residues. Trimming cost V 2 bases and J 6 bases, with 12 bases left between them. CDR3 protein: CASSVAGLLNEQFF. CDR3 sequence (DNA): TGTGCCAGCAGCGTGGCGGGACTCCTCAATGAGCAGTTCTTC.

The gene calls are TRBV28 and TRBJ1-2; 9 nucleotides match TRBD1. The ends lost 4 bases at V and 8 bases at J; junction bases unmatched: 8. This CDR3 region has 14 residues. Per the germline V gene, CDR1 is MDHEN and CDR2 is SYDVKM. The CDR3 region is CASSSRGQGSGYTF. Here the CDR3 DNA reads TGTGCCAGCAGTTCCCGGGGACAGGGAAGCGGCTACACCTTC.

CDR3 sequence: CASSTHRDDQPQHF. As DNA, the CDR3 is TGTGCCAGTAGTACCCACAGGGACGATCAGCCCCAGCATTTT. This chain links TRBV19 with TRBJ1-5; possible D gene TRBD1, 6 bases. CDR1 LNHDA and CDR2 SQIVND come from the germline V gene (reference sequence). The CDR3 consists of 14 residues. V lost 4 bases and J 5 bases, leaving 12 bases between the germline ends.

The rearrangement links TRBV10-1 to TRBJ2-4; 9 nucleotides align to TRBD1. The CDR3 length is 15 residues. Germline-derived CDR1 and CDR2 are WNHNN and SYGVQD (reference sequence). The V segment lost 7 bases and the J segment 4 bases; nucleotides outside the gene matches: 8. CDR3 region: CASKEPGTGKNIQYF. The DNA of the CDR3 is TGCGCCAGCAAAGAACCCGGGACAGGGAAAAACATTCAGTACTTC.

The chain recombines TRBV29-1 with TRBJ2-1, with a possible D match to TRBD2 (5 bases). The ends were cut back, 6 bases at V and 10 bases at J, with 22 bases in the middle. The CDR3 covers 14 residues. The germline V gene encodes CDR1 SQVTM and CDR2 ANQGSEA. The CDR3 is CSVSWESFVGEQFF. In nucleotides, the CDR3 is TGCAGCGTCTCGTGGGAGTCATTTGTGGGGGAGCAGTTCTTC.

V usage is TRBV18 and J usage is TRBJ1-6; D gene ambiguous. Trimming stripped 0 bases from V and 5 bases from J, with 8 bases between. Germline CDR1 is KGHSH and CDR2 is LQKENI. The CDR3 runs to 15 residues. Here the CDR3 DNA reads TGTGCCAGCTCACCACCATCCGGGAATAATTCACCCCTCCACTTT. Protein: CASSPPSGNNSPLHF.

The genes are TRBV6-5 and TRBJ2-5; 11 bases are shared with TRBD1. The CDR3 length is 14 residues. V lost 4 bases and J lost 4; bases outside the gene matches: 2. Germline V CDR1 and CDR2: MNHEY, SVGAGI. The CDR3 region is CASSSGTGGETQYF. In DNA, the CDR3 is TGTGCCAGCAGTTCCGGGACAGGGGGAGAGACCCAGTACTTC.

The chain joins TRBV10-1 to TRBJ2-5; TRBD2 agrees at 9 bases. Germline V gene sequence: CDR1 WNHNN, CDR2 SYGVQD (reference sequence). CDR3 length: 13 residues. After removal of 5 bases from V and 5 bases from J, the junction contained 3 bases not matched to a gene. Here the CDR3 reads CASSSSGGETQYF. As DNA, the CDR3 is TGCGCCAGCAGTAGCAGCGGGGGGGAGACCCAGTACTTC.

The chain joins TRBV19 to TRBJ2-3; perhaps TRBD2 as D (5 bases). Trimming left V 2 bases short and J 6 bases short, with 6 bases between. Germline V gene data show CDR1 as LNHDA and CDR2 as SQIVND (reference sequence). The CDR3 covers 12 residues. CDR3 in DNA: TGTGCCAGTAGTATACCGGGGGATACGCAGTATTTT. Protein: CASSIPGDTQYF.

The rearrangement links TRBV9 to TRBJ2-5; 10 nucleotides align to TRBD2. There are 16 residues in the CDR3. J gave up 2 bases and V 3 bases, and 7 bases lay outside the gene matches. CDR1 and CDR2 (germline): SGDLS, YYNGEE. The CDR3 DNA reads TGTGCCAGCAGCGGTCTAGCGGGAGCGGGACAAGAGACCCAGTACTTC. Its protein product is CASSGLAGAGQETQYF.

The V gene is TRBV14, the J gene TRBJ1-6, with unresolved D. CDR1 and CDR2 (germline): SGHDN, FVKESK. With 4 bases removed from V and 8 bases from J, the gap between germline ends came to 12 bases. This CDR3 region has 14 residues. CDR3 DNA sequence: TGTGCCAGCAGCCTCCGGGATGCCTATTCACCCCTCCACTTT. Its protein product is CASSLRDAYSPLHF.

The V call is TRBV4-3, the J call TRBJ2-2; 7 bases are shared with TRBD1. With 0 bases clipped from V and 6 bases from J, the junction kept 13 bases outside the gene matches. The germline CDR1 and CDR2 sequences are LGHNA and YSLEER. CDR3 size: 18 residues. CDR3 nucleotides: TGCGCCAGCAGCCAAGATGGGTCGAGAGGGGGCGCGTCCGGGGAGCTGTTTTTT. Residues: CASSQDGSRGGASGELFF.

This clone was counted only a few times. V gene TRBV2 combines with J gene TRBJ1-2, with 8 bases fitting TRBD1. The germline V gene has CDR1 SNHLY and CDR2 FYNNEI. The CDR3 contains 13 residues. V trimming: 2 bases; J trimming: 7 bases; junction bases outside the gene matches: 3. The CDR3 sequence is CASSEMQGAGYTF. The CDR3 region has the DNA TGTGCCAGCAGTGAAATGCAGGGGGCTGGCTACACCTTC.

This clone was found a few times. This sequence joins TRBV25-1 and TRBJ2-7; TRBD2 matches 7 bases. The germline V gene has CDR1 MGHDK and CDR2 SYGVNS. This CDR3 is 13 amino acids long. Germline trimming cut 3 bases from V and 2 bases from J; bases unmatched to any gene: 1. This CDR3 is CASSERGTYEQYF. In DNA form, the CDR3 reads TGTGCCAGCAGTGAGCGGGGGACCTACGAGCAGTACTTC.

The genes are TRBV5-4 and TRBJ2-1, with a possible D match to TRBD2 (6 bases). The germline gives CDR1 SGHNT, CDR2 YYREEE (reference sequence). V gave up 0 bases and J gave up 3 bases, with 10 bases separating them. The CDR3 has 15 amino acids. The CDR3 nucleotides are TGTGCCAGCAGCTTGGGGGCGGGGCACTACAATGAGCAGTTCTTC. Translation: CASSLGAGHYNEQFF. Full variable domain (remainder filled in from reference TRBV5-4 and TRBJ2-1): ETGVTQSPTHLIKTRGQQVTLRCSSQSGHNTVSWYQQALGQGPQFIFQYYREEENGRGNFPPRFSGLQFPNYSSELNVNALELDDSALYLCASSLGAGHYNEQFFGPGTRLTVL.

The genes are TRBV29-1 and TRBJ2-7, with 7 nucleotides matching TRBD2. CDR3 length: 10 amino acids. Germline-derived CDR1 and CDR2 are SQVTM and ANQGSEA. The CDR3 bases are TGCAGTGCTGGGGAGGGCGAGCAGTACTTC. Protein product: CSAGEGEQYF.

The chain couples TRBV7-8 to TRBJ1-2; 7 bases align to TRBD1. The trim removed 4 bases at V and 4 bases at J, leaving 6 bases unmatched. CDR1 is SGHVS, CDR2 FQNEAQ, per germline. The CDR3 extends over 14 amino acids. CDR3 sequence: CASSSLDRAYGYTF. The CDR3 region has the DNA TGTGCCAGCAGCTCGTTAGACAGGGCCTATGGCTACACCTTC.

The V and J genes are TRBV27 and TRBJ2-5; 13 bases are shared with TRBD2. The CDR3 length is 16 residues. With V trimmed by 5 bases and J by 5 bases, 8 bases remained unmatched. CDR1 MNHEY and CDR2 SMNVEV come from the germline V gene (reference sequence). The CDR3 region is CASSKSATSGRETQYF. The CDR3 DNA sequence: TGTGCCAGCAGTAAATCGGCGACTAGCGGGAGGGAGACCCAGTACTTC.

This clone occurred a few times. The chain is built from TRBV11-2 and TRBJ1-5; the D is unclear. The germline V and J ends were trimmed by 0 bases and 9 bases, with 15 bases remaining between them. CDR1 and CDR2 from the germline V gene are SGHAT and FQNNGV. This CDR3 comprises 15 residues. The chain's CDR3 is CASSLEIDGIGPQHF. The CDR3 DNA sequence: TGTGCCAGCAGCTTAGAGATAGACGGGATCGGGCCCCAGCATTTT.

J is TRBJ2-7 and V is TRBV10-3, with D tentatively TRBD2 (6 bases). There are 14 residues in the CDR3. Germline CDR1 and CDR2: ENHRY and SYGVKD. V gave up 2 bases and J gave up 0 bases, with 8 bases separating them. The CDR3 sequence is CAISERERSYEQYF. CDR3 sequence (DNA): TGTGCCATCAGTGAGCGGGAGCGCTCCTACGAGCAGTACTTC.

The J gene is TRBJ2-2, the V gene TRBV29-1; the D is unclear. This CDR3 spans 14 amino acids. V dropped 5 bases and J dropped 3 bases, with 13 bases sitting between them. The germline V gene encodes CDR1 SQVTM and CDR2 ANQGSEA. The CDR3, as DNA: TGCAGCGTTCAGTGGCTAGATGACACCGGGGAGCTGTTTTTT. Amino acid sequence: CSVQWLDDTGELFF.

This chain connects TRBV6-6 to TRBJ2-2; 7 nucleotides align to TRBD1. The CDR3 covers 14 residues. From germline, CDR1 is MNHNY and CDR2 SVGAGI (reference sequence). After removal of 7 bases from V and 6 bases from J, the junction contained 8 bases not matched to a gene. CDR3 coding DNA: TGTGCCAGCATGACCACAGGGGCCCCCGGGGAGCTGTTTTTT. It encodes CASMTTGAPGELFF.

The CDR3 protein is CATSRAAGEIDTQYF. In nucleotides, the CDR3 is TGTGCCACCAGCAGAGCGGCAGGGGAGATAGATACGCAGTATTTT. The rearrangement links TRBV15 to TRBJ2-3; D perhaps matches TRBD1 (6 bases). Trimming removed 1 base at V and 5 bases at J, with 13 bases between. The CDR3 is 15 residues long. CDR1 is LNHNV, CDR2 YYDKDF, per germline (reference sequence). Filled out from reference TRBV15 and TRBJ2-3, the complete variable domain reads DAMVIQNPRYQVTQFGKPVTLSCSQTLNHNVMYWYQQKSSQAPKLLFHYYDKDFNNEADTPDNFQSRRPNTSFCFLDIRSPGLGDTAMYLCATSRAAGEIDTQYFGPGTRLTVL.

V and J are TRBV7-8 and TRBJ2-3; D is uncertain. CDR3 length equals 12 residues. V was cut by 1 base and J by 10 bases, with 9 bases left in between. CDR1 is SGHVS and CDR2 is FQNEAQ in the germline V gene. In DNA, the CDR3 is TGTGCCAGCAGCTTAGAATATGGCTCGCAGTATTTT. It yields the protein CASSLEYGSQYF.

This chain links TRBV5-5 with TRBJ2-1, with 10 bases fitting TRBD1. V shed 4 bases and J 2 bases; nucleotides not matched to a gene: 3. Germline CDR1 and CDR2: SGHKS and YYEKEE (reference sequence). The CDR3 totals 15 residues. The CDR3 region is CASSGGTGAYNEQFF. CDR3 in DNA: TGTGCCAGCAGCGGAGGGACAGGGGCCTACAATGAGCAGTTCTTC.

This clone has a single count. The chain has TRBV28 and TRBJ1-2; a weak D match, TRBD1 (5 bases). From germline, CDR1 is MDHEN and CDR2 SYDVKM. The CDR3 runs 16 residues. The V and J ends lost 7 bases and 5 bases respectively, with 23 bases between them. The CDR3 DNA reads as TGTGCCAGCACTCAATTTAGAGCAACGGGGACTTATGGCTACACCTTC. The encoded protein is CASTQFRATGTYGYTF.

The J gene is TRBJ2-5, the V gene TRBV5-4; 10 bases align to TRBD1. Germline assignment: CDR1 SGHNT and CDR2 YYREEE (reference sequence). Germline trimming cut 4 bases from V and 5 bases from J; bases unmatched to any gene: 8. The CDR3 runs 15 residues. The CDR3 spells CASSLGTGEGETQYF. CDR3 bases: TGTGCCAGCAGCCTGGGGACAGGGGAAGGGGAGACCCAGTACTTC.